This TCR beta chain was identified during a study of control samples from healthy donors and cancer patients. Repertoires were generated with immunoSEQ multiplex PCR, while TCRdb's copy carries only in-frame clones and drops some. Here the sample spans some 71,000 clones, 90% being singletons. CDR3 size: 15 residues. J gave up 3 bases and V 3 bases, and 5 bases lay outside the gene matches. The germline V gene encodes CDR1 MNHNY and CDR2 SVGAGI (reference sequence). The TCR sequence derives from a woman aged 50 to 65 with colorectal cancer. The rearrangement joins TRBV6-6 to TRBJ2-7, with 10 bases matching TRBD1. Sequenced sample: PBMCs. The CDR3 coding sequence is TGTGCCAGCAGTTATGGGACAGGGGACGTCTACGAGCAGTACTTC. Protein sequence: CASSYGTGDVYEQYF.